This T cell receptor (beta chain) appears in the sequencing data of a study of cytomegalovirus exposure and HLA in healthy donors. Study-wide findings and caveats: The authors enumerated 164 TCR beta chains as linked to cytomegalovirus. Generally TCR sequences proved uncommon, though certain public TCRs appeared in numerous donors.

The table lists this clone with a few counts. The antigen remains undetermined. Primers for the PCR totalled 60 Vbeta and 13 Jbeta. The assay was immunoSEQ multiplex PCR, and TCRdb's table has in-frame clones only and misses some. The sample includes 65,000 to 75,000 clones, approximately 67% of them seen just once. CDR1 is LGHNA and CDR2 is YSLEER in the germline V gene. Trimming took 3 bases from V and 7 from J; bases not matched to a gene: 11. The CDR3 has 15 amino acids. The sequence derives from a young woman in good health and CMV-seronegative. This rearrangement joins TRBV4-3 to TRBJ2-7; TRBD2 aligns across 8 bases. The sample comprised PBMCs. The CDR3 region is CASSQNSGLVREQYF. The CDR3 nucleotides are TGCGCCAGCAGCCAGAACTCGGGACTAGTAAGGGAGCAGTACTTC.